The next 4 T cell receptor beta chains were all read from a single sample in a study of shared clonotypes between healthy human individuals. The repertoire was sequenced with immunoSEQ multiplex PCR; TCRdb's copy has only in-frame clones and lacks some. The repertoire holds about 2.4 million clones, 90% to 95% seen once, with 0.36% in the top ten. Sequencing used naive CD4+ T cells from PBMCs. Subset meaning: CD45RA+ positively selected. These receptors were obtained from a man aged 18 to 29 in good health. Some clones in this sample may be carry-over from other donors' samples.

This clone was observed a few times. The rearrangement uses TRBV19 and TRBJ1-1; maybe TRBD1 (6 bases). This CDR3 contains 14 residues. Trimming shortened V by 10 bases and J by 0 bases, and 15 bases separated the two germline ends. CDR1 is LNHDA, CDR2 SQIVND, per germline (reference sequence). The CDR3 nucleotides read TGTGCCACTCGATCAGGGACAATGAACACTGAAGCTTTCTTT. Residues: CATRSGTMNTEAFF.

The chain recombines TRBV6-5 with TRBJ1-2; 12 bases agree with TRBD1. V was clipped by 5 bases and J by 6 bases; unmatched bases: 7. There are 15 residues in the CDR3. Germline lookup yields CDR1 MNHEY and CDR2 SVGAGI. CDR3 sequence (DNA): TGTGCCAGCAGTAAACCCGGGACAGGGGGCAATGGCTACACCTTC. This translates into CASSKPGTGGNGYTF.

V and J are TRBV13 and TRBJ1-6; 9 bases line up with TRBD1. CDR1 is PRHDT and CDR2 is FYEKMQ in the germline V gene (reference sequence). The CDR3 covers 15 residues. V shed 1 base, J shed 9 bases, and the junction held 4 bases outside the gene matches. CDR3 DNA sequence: TGTGCCAGCAGCTTAGAAGGGACAGGGTTTTCACCCCTCCACTTT. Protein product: CASSLEGTGFSPLHF.

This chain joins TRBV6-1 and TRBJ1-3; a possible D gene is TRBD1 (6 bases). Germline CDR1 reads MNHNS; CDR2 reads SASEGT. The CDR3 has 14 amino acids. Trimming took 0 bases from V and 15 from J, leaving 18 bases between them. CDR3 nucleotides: TGTGCCAGCAGTGAAGCGCTTCGGGGGCTCGGCGCATATTTT. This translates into CASSEALRGLGAYF.